Shown below are 18 T cell receptor beta chains from a single sample sequenced in a study of tumor and adjacent non-tumor tissue in lung cancer. The template was RNA from unsorted bulk tissue. Three rounds of nested PCR, following a modified ARM-PCR protocol, produced the TCRbeta library. A single record per CDR3 protein comes from TCRdb applying MiXCR to the multiplex PCR reads. This table holds about 80,000 distinct CDR3 sequences, around 75% found once. The sample taken for sequencing was lung tumor tissue. Receptors originate from a woman in her forties or fifties with non-small cell lung cancer.

The count of this clonotype is one. Here the CDR3 omits its conserved ending phenylalanine or tryptophan, so a read error is the likely source. This rearrangement joins TRBV20-1 to TRBJ2-3; tentatively, D is TRBD1 or TRBD2 (5 bases each). The CDR3 spans 15 residues. V was shortened by 4 bases and J by 4 bases, with 18 bases between the two germline ends. CDR1 is DFQATT and CDR2 is SNEGSKA in the germline V gene (reference sequence). The chain's CDR3 is CSATSEGNGPDTQYL. CDR3 bases: TGCAGTGCTACCTCTGAGGGGAATGGACCAGATACGCAGTATCTT.

This clonotype was counted at least ten times. The chain has TRBV6-1 and TRBJ1-4, with D uncertain. Trimming took 1 base from V and 3 from J, leaving 9 bases between them. CDR1 is MNHNS, CDR2 SASEGT, per germline. CDR3 length: 15 residues. CDR3 sequence reads: CASSEETTPNEKLFF. The CDR3 nucleotides are TGTGCCAGCAGTGAAGAGACCACTCCTAATGAAAAACTGTTTTTT.

In the case of this clonotype: One junction end disagrees with the germline gene, perhaps due to a read error. The rearrangement links TRBV29-1 to TRBJ2-3; D gene unclear. TRBJ1-5 explains the end of the DNA better; the J call may be wrong. The germline V gene encodes CDR1 SQVTM and CDR2 ANQGSEA. The length of the CDR3 is 13 residues. CDR3 in amino acids: CSVDRDSTDTQHF. CDR3 sequence (DNA): TGTAGCGTTGACCGGGATAGCACAGATACGCAGCATTTT.

The sample holds a few counts of this clonotype. Since the CDR3 does not end with the conserved phenylalanine or tryptophan, this likely comes from a read error. The rearrangement links TRBV5-1 to TRBJ1-1, with D uncertain. Trimming left V 9 bases short and J 0 bases short, with 9 bases between. The CDR3 contains 12 residues. CDR1 SGHRS and CDR2 YFSETQ come from the germline V gene. The CDR3 sequence is CANKSMNTEAFL. The CDR3 DNA is TGCGCCAACAAATCAATGAACACTGAAGCTTTCCTT.

Comments on this clonotype: An end of the junction differs from the germline gene, which may be a read error. The CDR3: CASSLERNTGELFF. DNA of the CDR3: TGTGCCAGCAGTTTGGAACGGAACACCGGGGAACTGTTCTTT. The chain has TRBV5-6 and TRBJ2-2, with TRBD2 as a possible D gene (5 bases). The CDR3 covers 14 residues. CDR1 SGHDT and CDR2 YYEEEE come from the germline V gene.

Note on this clonotype: At one of its ends the junction is not consistent with the germline gene, which may arise from a read error. The rearrangement joins TRBV5-6 to TRBJ2-7, with D possibly being TRBD2 (6 bases). There are 15 residues in the CDR3. The V gene's germline CDR1 is SGHDT and CDR2 YYEEEE. The chain's CDR3 is CVSSRKIGRLNEQYF. CDR3 DNA: TGTGTCAGCAGCCGCAAAATAGGGAGGCTGAACGAGCAGTACTTC.

This clonotype was recorded a few times. V is TRBV29-1 and J is TRBJ2-7; TRBD1 matches at 7 bases. Trimming took 4 bases from V and 4 from J; bases not matched to a gene: 10. This CDR3 is 14 amino acids long. In germline, CDR1 is SQVTM, CDR2 ANQGSEA. The CDR3 protein is CSVGLAGGRYEQYF. The CDR3 DNA reads as TGCAGCGTTGGCTTGGCAGGGGGTCGGTACGAGCAGTACTTC.

This clonotype was seen a single time. This chain connects TRBV5-1 to TRBJ2-3; unclear D gene. Per germline, CDR1 SGHRS and CDR2 YFSETQ. Trimming took off 9 bases at V and 1 base at J, with 18 bases between the two ends. This CDR3 contains 15 residues. The CDR3 region is CANTISSVGTDTQYF. CDR3 sequence (DNA): TGCGCCAACACCATTAGTTCTGTGGGCACAGATACGCAGTATTTT.

By share, this clonotype ranks as medium-sized. This chain uses TRBV6-1 with TRBJ2-7; D is tentatively TRBD1 or TRBD2 (6 bases each). The CDR3 runs to 10 residues. Germline CDR1 reads MNHNS; CDR2 reads SASEGT. The DNA for the CDR3 is TGTGCTAGCGGACAGTACGAGCAGTACTTC. It is translated as CASGQYEQYF.

This clonotype was seen only once. J is TRBJ2-1 and V is TRBV11-2; the match to TRBD2 covers 11 bases. This CDR3 contains 16 residues. Per the germline V gene, CDR1 is SGHAT and CDR2 is FQNNGV. Germline trimming cut 9 bases from V and 9 bases from J; bases unmatched to any gene: 16. The CDR3 reads CASSLMIGTSGPEQFF. CDR3 in DNA: TGTGCCAGTAGCCTAATGATCGGGACTAGCGGACCTGAGCAGTTCTTC.

This chain connects TRBV24-1 to TRBJ2-4, with 11 bases that match TRBD1. Germline V CDR1 and CDR2: KGHDR, SFDVKD. CDR3 length: 13 residues. V was pared by 9 bases and J by 7 bases, with 4 bases of the junction left unmatched. The CDR3 DNA is TGTGCCACCTGTGGACAGGGGGCCAACATTCAGTACTTC. Amino acids: CATCGQGANIQYF.

This chain uses TRBV5-4 with TRBJ2-1; 11 nucleotides align to TRBD2. Per germline, CDR1 SGHNT and CDR2 YYREEE (reference sequence). V shed 5 bases and J 6 bases; nucleotides not matched to a gene: 7. The CDR3 loop spans 15 amino acids. In nucleotides, the CDR3 is TGTGCCAGCAGTCCCACTAGCGGGAGTTTCAATGAGCAGTTCTTC. It encodes CASSPTSGSFNEQFF.

This clonotype was recorded a few times. At one end, the junction sequence differs from germline, possibly due to a read error. The rearrangement links TRBV30 to TRBJ2-6; TRBD1 or TRBD2 may be the D gene (5 bases each). The CDR3 runs 14 residues. Germline CDR1 and CDR2: GTSNPN and SVGIG (reference sequence). The CDR3 protein is CAWSRGAEANVLTF. The CDR3 nucleotides read TGTGCCTGGAGTAGAGGGGCTGAGGCCAACGTTCTGACTTTC. Complete variable domain (other parts from reference TRBV30 and TRBJ2-6): SQTIHQWPATLVQPVGSPLSLECTVEGTSNPNLYWYRQAAGRGLQLLFYSVGIGQISSEVPQNLSASRPQDRQFILSSKKLLLSDSGFYLCAWSRGAEANVLTFGAGSRLTVL.

Turning to this clonotype: This is likely a read error, given that the CDR3 carries no conserved phenylalanine or tryptophan at its end. The chain joins TRBV6-6 to TRBJ2-3, with 9 bases fitting TRBD1. The CDR3 runs to 14 residues. After removal of 8 bases from V and 5 bases from J, the junction contained 8 bases not matched to a gene. Germline V gene data show CDR1 as MNHNY and CDR2 as SVGAGI (reference sequence). The CDR3 is CASGLRQGGDTQYY. The CDR3 coding sequence is TGTGCCAGCGGTCTAAGACAGGGGGGAGATACGCAGTATTAT.

Regarding this clonotype: Being one base from a much bigger clone, this may be a read error. CDR3 residues: CASSPGVGDRGEQFF. The CDR3 DNA reads TGTGCCAGCAGCCCCGGAGTGGGAGATCGGGGTGAGCAGTTCTTC. The gene calls are TRBV27 and TRBJ2-1; possibly TRBD2 for D (5 bases). This CDR3 has 15 residues. Germline CDR1 MNHEY, CDR2 SMNVEV (reference sequence). Deletions cut 6 bases from V and 9 bases from J, with 21 bases between.

The J gene is TRBJ1-3, the V gene TRBV20-1, with D possibly being TRBD1 (5 bases). The V gene's germline CDR1 is DFQATT and CDR2 SNEGSKA (reference sequence). The CDR3 consists of 13 residues. CDR3 sequence reads: CNALSGGGNTLYF. Here the CDR3 DNA reads TGCAATGCCCTATCTGGGGGGGGAAACACATTATATTTT.

About this clonotype itself: Here the CDR3 omits its conserved ending phenylalanine or tryptophan, so a read error is the likely source. The rearrangement joins TRBV10-3 to TRBJ2-7, with 8 bases fitting TRBD1. V trimming: 3 bases; J trimming: 9 bases; junction bases outside the gene matches: 7. Per the germline V gene, CDR1 is ENHRY and CDR2 is SYGVKD. There are 13 residues in the CDR3. In nucleotides, the CDR3 is TGTGCCATCAGTGAAAGGGACAGGAAGGTGCAGTACTTA. Its protein is CAISERDRKVQYL.

This clonotype appeared a single time. Possible read error: a much larger clone is one base away. The CDR3 does not close with the conserved phenylalanine or tryptophan, likely indicating a read error. CDR3 residues: CSAIIPTTLGPKETQYL. The CDR3 DNA follows: TGCAGTGCTATCATCCCGACAACCCTTGGGCCCAAAGAGACCCAGTACCTC. The J gene is TRBJ2-5, the V gene TRBV20-1; D unclear. This CDR3 is built from 17 residues. Germline V gene lookup returns CDR1 DFQATT and CDR2 SNEGSKA (reference sequence). The V end was cut by 4 bases, the J end by 3 bases, with 24 bases between.